The T cell receptor beta chain described here comes from a study of vaccination and CD4 T cells after COVID-19. V was shortened by 7 bases and J by 5 bases, with 20 bases between the two germline ends. Per the germline V gene, CDR1 is MGHDK and CDR2 is SYGVNS. The CDR3 totals 15 residues. Once obtained from cultured CD4+ T cells, the DNA was sequenced using the Oncomine TCR Beta short-read assay. Each CDR3 protein is one row after TCRdb ran MiXCR on the PCR reads. The sample yields roughly 12,000 distinct CDR3 sequences, roughly 73% seen once. Treatment defined: roughly nine-day PBMC culture with coronavirus spike peptide pools or control peptides (ViraFEST assay). To note about this clonotype: Antigen: not known.

The chain employs TRBV25-1 and TRBJ1-2; D is perhaps TRBD1 (6 bases). The clonotype originates from a human donor who had recovered from COVID-19. The sequenced material came from CD4+ T cells from blood, cultured in vitro. The CDR3 sequence is CASNLAPGTQYGYTF. CDR3 nucleotides: TGTGCCAGCAACCTAGCTCCCGGGACACAGTATGGCTACACCTTC.